This T cell receptor beta chain was recorded in a study of cytomegalovirus exposure and HLA in healthy donors. This clone was observed once. Losses at the gene ends were 2 bases for V and 0 bases for J; bases not matched to a gene: 3. Germline assignment: CDR1 LNHDA and CDR2 SQIVND (reference sequence). The CDR3 covers 15 residues. 60 Vbeta and 13 Jbeta primers were used in PCR. Clones were read by immunoSEQ multiplex PCR, and TCRdb kept only the in-frame ones, dropping some. The sample carries 68,000 or so clones, more than 80% recorded once. The V and J genes are TRBV19 and TRBJ1-1; TRBD1 agrees at 7 bases. This receptor was taken from a human donor in good health. The source material was PBMCs. The CDR3 DNA reads as TGTGCCAGTAGTATATGGGACAGACTGAACACTGAAGCTTTCTTT. It encodes CASSIWDRLNTEAFF.